The clone carrying this TCR beta chain was observed a few times. Antigen specificity is unknown. This specimen comes from a study of Ad26.COV2.S vaccination and SARS-CoV-2 variants. At the level of the study: Among those in the COV1001 Ad26.COV2.S trial arm was the donor. Donor got 5x10^10 or 1x10^11 viral particles of Ad26.COV2.S. General study results and limits: Marked by substantial breadth, spike-specific CD8+ and CD4+ T cell responses were reportedly seen after vaccination. Analyses that measured TCR breadth and depth may have underestimated total T cell responses.

Treatment here: roughly 18 received Ad26.COV2.S at low or high dose, single or two shots; several received placebo; per-sample allocation not given. Day 63 after the first vaccine or placebo injection was the time point for sampling. Sequencing used immunoSEQ multiplex PCR; TCRdb keeps in-frame clones, though not all of them. The sample lists over 300,000 clones; under 90% were seen once. The source is a person between 18 and 60 years old who received the Ad26.COV2.S COVID-19 vaccine or a placebo. This specimen consisted of peripheral blood, obtained in a trial of Ad26.COV2.S vaccine versus placebo.

For the CDR3, the DNA is TGTGCCAGTAGGGTTAGCTCCTATAATTCACCCCTCCACTTT. Translating gives CASRVSSYNSPLHF. The V gene is TRBV19, the J gene TRBJ1-6; D remains ambiguous. Trimming cost V 6 bases and J 0 bases, with 6 bases left between them. The germline V gene has CDR1 LNHDA and CDR2 SQIVND (reference sequence). The CDR3 has 14 amino acids.